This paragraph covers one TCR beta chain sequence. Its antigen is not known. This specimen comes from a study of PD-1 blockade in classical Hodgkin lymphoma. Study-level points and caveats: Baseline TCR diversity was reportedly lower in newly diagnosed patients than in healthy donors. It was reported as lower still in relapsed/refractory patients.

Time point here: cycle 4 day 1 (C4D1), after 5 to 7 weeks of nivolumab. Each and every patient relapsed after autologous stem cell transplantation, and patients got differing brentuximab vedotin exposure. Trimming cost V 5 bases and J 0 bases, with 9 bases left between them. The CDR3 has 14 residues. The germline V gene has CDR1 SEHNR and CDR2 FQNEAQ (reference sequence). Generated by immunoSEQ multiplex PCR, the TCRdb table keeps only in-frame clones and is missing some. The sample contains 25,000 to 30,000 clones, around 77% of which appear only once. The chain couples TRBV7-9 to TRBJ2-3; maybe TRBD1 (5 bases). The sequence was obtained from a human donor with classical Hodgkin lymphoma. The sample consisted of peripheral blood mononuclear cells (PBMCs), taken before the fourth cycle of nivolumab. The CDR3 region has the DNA TGTGCCAGCAGCCGGACACAAAGCACAGATACGCAGTATTTT. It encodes CASSRTQSTDTQYF. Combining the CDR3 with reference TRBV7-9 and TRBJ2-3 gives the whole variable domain DTGVSQNPRHKITKRGQNVTFRCDPISEHNRLYWYRQTLGQGPEFLTYFQNEAQLEKSRLLSDRFSAERPKGSFSTLEIQRTEQGDSAMYLCASSRTQSTDTQYFGPGTRLTVL.